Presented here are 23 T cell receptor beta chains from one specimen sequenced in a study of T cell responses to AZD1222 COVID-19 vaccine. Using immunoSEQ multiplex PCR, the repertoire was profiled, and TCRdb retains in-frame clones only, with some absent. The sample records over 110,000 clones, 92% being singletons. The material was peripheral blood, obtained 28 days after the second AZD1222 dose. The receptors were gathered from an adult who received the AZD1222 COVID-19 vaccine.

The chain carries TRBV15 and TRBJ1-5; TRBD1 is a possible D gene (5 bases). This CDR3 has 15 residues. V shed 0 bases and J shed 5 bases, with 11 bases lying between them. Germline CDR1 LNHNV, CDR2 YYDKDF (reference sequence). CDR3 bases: TGTGCCACCAGCAGAGAGGGCGGGACCCATCAGCCCCAGCATTTT. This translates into CATSREGGTHQPQHF.

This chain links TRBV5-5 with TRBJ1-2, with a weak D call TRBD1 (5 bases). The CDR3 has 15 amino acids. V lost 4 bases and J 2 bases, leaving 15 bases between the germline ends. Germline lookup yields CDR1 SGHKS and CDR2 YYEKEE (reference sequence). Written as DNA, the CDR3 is TGTGCCAGCAGCCCCCGGGACGGAGAAAACTATGGCTACACCTTC. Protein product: CASSPRDGENYGYTF. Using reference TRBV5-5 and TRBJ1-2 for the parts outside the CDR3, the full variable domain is DAGVTQSPTHLIKTRGQQVTLRCSPISGHKSVSWYQQVLGQGPQFIFQYYEKEERGRGNFPDRFSARQFPNYSSELNVNALLLGDSALYLCASSPRDGENYGYTFGSGTRLTVV.

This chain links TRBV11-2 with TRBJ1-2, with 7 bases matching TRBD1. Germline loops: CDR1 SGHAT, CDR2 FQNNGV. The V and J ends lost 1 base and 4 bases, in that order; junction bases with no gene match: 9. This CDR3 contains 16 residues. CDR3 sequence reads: CASSLVRQGLRYGYTF. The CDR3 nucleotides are TGTGCCAGCAGCTTAGTCAGACAGGGACTACGCTATGGCTACACCTTC.

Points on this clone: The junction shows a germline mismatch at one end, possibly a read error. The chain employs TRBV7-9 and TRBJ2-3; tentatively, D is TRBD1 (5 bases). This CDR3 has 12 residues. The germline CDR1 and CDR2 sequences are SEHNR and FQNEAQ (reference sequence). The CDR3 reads CASSLEVLQGSF. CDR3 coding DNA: TGTGCCAGCAGCTTAGAGGTTCTGCAGGGATCGTTT.

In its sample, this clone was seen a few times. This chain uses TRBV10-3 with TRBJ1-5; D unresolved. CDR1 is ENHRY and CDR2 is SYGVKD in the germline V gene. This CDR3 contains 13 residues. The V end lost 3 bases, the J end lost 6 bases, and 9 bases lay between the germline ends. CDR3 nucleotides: TGTGCCATCAGTGATTTCGAAGGTCAGCCCCAGCATTTT. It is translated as CAISDFEGQPQHF.

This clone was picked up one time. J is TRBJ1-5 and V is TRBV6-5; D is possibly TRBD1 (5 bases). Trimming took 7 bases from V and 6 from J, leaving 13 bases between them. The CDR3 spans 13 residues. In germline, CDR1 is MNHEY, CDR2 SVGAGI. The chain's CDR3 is CASTGPGGQPQHF. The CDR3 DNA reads TGTGCCAGCACGGGACCGGGCGGTCAGCCCCAGCATTTT.

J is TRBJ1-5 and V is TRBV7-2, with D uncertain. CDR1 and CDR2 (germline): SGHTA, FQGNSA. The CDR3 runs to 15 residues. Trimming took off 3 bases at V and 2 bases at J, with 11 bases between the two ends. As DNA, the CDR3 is TGTGCCAGCAGCTTCGGAGGTCATGGCAATCAGCCCCAGCATTTT. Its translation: CASSFGGHGNQPQHF.

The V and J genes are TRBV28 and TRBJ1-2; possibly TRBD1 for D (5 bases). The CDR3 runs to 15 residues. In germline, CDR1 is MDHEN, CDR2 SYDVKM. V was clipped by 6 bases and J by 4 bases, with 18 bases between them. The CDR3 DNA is TGTGCCAGCAGCTCTAAGGGGAAGAGGGGCTATGGCTACACCTTC. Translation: CASSSKGKRGYGYTF.

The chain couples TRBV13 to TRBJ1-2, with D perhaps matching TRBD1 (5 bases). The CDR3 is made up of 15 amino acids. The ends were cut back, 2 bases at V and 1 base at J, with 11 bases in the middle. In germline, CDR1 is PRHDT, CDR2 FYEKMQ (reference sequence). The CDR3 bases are TGTGCCAGCAGCTTATTGACAGCTAGTAACTATGGCTACACCTTC. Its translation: CASSLLTASNYGYTF.

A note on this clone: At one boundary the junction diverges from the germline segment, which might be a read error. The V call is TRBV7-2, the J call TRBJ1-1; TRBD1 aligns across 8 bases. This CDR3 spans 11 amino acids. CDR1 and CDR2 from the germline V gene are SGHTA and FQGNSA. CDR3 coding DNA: TGTGCCAGCAGCTCTAGTACAGGGGGTTCGTTT. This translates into CASSSSTGGSF.

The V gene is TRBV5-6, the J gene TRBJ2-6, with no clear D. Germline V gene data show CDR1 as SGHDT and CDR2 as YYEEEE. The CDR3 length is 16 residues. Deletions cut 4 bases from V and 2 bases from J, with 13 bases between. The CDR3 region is CASSPELGAGANVLTF. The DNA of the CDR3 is TGTGCCAGCAGCCCCGAATTGGGCGCTGGGGCCAACGTCCTGACTTTC.

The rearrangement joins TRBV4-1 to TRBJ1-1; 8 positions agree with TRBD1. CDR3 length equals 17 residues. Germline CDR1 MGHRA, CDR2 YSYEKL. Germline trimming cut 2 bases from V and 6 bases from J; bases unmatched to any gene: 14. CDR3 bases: TGCGCCAGCAGCCAACGATCGGACAGGGTAGAGTTTGCTGAAGCTTTCTTT. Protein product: CASSQRSDRVEFAEAFF.

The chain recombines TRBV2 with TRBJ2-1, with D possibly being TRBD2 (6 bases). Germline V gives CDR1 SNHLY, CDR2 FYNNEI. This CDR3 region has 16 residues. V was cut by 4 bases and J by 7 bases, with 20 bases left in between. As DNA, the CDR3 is TGTGCCAGCAGTGTAGGTAGCGGCCTTTTTGGGAATGAGCAGTTCTTC. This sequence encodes CASSVGSGLFGNEQFF.

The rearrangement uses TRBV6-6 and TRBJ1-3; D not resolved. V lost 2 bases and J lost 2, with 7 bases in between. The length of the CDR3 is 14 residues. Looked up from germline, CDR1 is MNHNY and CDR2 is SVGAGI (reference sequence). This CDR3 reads CASSYTQAGNTIYF. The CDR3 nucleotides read TGTGCCAGCAGTTACACCCAGGCTGGAAACACCATATATTTT.

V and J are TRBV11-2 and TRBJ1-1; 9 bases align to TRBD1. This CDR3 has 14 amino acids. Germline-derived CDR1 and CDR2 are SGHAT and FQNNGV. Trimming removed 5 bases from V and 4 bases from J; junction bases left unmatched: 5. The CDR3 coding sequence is TGTGCCAGCAGCCATAAGACAGGGGGCACTGAAGCTTTCTTT. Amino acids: CASSHKTGGTEAFF.

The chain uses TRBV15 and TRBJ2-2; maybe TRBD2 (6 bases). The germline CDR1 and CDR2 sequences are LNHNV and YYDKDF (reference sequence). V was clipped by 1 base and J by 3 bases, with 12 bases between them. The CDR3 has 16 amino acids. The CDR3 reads CATSRVLASHTGELFF. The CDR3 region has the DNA TGTGCCACCAGCAGAGTACTAGCTTCTCACACCGGGGAGCTGTTTTTT.

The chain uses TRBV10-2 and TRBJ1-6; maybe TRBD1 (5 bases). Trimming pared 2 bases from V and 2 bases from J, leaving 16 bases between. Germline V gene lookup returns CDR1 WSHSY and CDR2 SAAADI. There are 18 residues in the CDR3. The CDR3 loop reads CASSEKVTDRTYNSPLHF. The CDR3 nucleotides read TGCGCCAGCAGTGAGAAAGTGACAGATCGGACCTATAATTCACCCCTCCACTTT.

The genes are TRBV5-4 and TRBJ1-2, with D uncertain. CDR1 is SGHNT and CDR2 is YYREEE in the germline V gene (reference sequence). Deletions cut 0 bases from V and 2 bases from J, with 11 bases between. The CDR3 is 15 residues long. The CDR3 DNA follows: TGTGCCAGCAGCTTGGCCCGCAGCGCAAACTATGGCTACACCTTC. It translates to CASSLARSANYGYTF.

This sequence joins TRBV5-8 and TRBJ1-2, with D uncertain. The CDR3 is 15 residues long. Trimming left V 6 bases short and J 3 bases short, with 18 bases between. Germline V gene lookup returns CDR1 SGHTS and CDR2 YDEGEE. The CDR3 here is CASTALAEVDYGYTF. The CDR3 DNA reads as TGTGCCAGCACCGCTTTAGCGGAGGTGGACTATGGCTACACCTTC.

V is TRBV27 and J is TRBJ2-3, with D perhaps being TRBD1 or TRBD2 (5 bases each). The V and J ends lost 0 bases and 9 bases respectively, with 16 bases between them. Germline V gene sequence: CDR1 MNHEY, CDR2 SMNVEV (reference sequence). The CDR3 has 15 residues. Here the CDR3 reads CASSLSASWGLTQYF. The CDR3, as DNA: TGTGCCAGCAGTTTATCGGCTAGTTGGGGGTTGACGCAGTATTTT.

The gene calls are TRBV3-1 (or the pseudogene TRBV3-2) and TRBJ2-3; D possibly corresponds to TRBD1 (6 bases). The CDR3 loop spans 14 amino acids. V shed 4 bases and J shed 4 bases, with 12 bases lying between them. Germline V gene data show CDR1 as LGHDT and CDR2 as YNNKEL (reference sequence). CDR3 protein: CASSPDSSPDTQYF. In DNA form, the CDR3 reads TGTGCCAGCAGCCCGGACAGCTCCCCAGATACGCAGTATTTT.

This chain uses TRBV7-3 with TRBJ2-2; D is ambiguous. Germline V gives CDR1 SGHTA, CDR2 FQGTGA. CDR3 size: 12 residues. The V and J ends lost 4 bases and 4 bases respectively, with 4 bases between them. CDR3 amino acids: CASSSATGELFF. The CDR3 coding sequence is TGTGCCAGCAGCTCAGCCACCGGGGAGCTGTTTTTT. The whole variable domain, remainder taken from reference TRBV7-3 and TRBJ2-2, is GAGVSQTPSNKVTEKGKYVELRCDPISGHTALYWYRQSLGQGPEFLIYFQGTGAADDSGLPNDRFFAVRPEGSVSTLKIQRTERGDSAVYLCASSSATGELFFGEGSRLTVL.

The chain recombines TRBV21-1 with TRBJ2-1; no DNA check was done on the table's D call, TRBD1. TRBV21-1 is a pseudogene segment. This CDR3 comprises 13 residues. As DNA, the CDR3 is TGTGCCAGCAGCAAAGATCCGCAGGGTGAGCAGTTCTTC. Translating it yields CASSKDPQGEQFF.